The 14 T cell receptor beta chains presented below share a single source sample, sequenced in a study of regulatory T cells in long-lasting Graves disease. Sample time point: persistent/refractory GD, antithyroid drugs over 5 years with positive TRAb. PBMCs were the source of the RNA used for TCR sequencing. Arm-PCR of CDR3 regions with iRepertoire HTBI primers generated TCR beta libraries. TCRdb ran MiXCR on the multiplex PCR reads and lists one entry per CDR3 protein. The sample contains some 420,000 distinct CDR3 sequences, 22% of which appear only once. Specimen: peripheral blood mononuclear cells (PBMCs), collected when the disease was refractory, from a patient treated with antithyroid drugs. All receptors derive from a female donor with Graves disease.

This clonotype has just a few counts. V and J are TRBV3-1 and TRBJ2-7, with D uncertain. This CDR3 is built from 12 residues. Trimming cost V 3 bases and J 3 bases, with 6 bases left between them. Germline CDR1 and CDR2: LGHDT and YNNKEL (reference sequence). CDR3 residues: CASSHLYYEQYF. The DNA of the CDR3 is TGTGCCAGCAGCCACTTGTACTACGAGCAGTACTTC.

A few counts support this clonotype. The CDR3 nucleotides are TGTGCCAGTAGTATATGGACAGGAGAGACCCAGTACTTC. Its protein product is CASSIWTGETQYF. This chain uses TRBV19 with TRBJ2-5, with 7 bases that match TRBD1. The length of the CDR3 is 13 residues. V lost 2 bases to trimming and J lost 4 bases; unmatched junction nucleotides: 1. Germline V lookup: CDR1 LNHDA, CDR2 SQIVND (reference sequence).

At least ten counts were recorded for this clonotype. V and J are TRBV6-1 and TRBJ2-7; a possible D gene is TRBD1 (7 bases). Germline V lookup: CDR1 MNHNS, CDR2 SASEGT. With 6 bases removed from V and 1 base from J, the gap between germline ends came to 10 bases. The CDR3 length is 13 residues. The CDR3: CASRTGRSYEQYF. In DNA form, the CDR3 reads TGTGCCAGCAGGACAGGGAGGTCCTACGAGCAGTACTTC.

CDR3 DNA: TGTGCCACCGATCCCGGGGGAGGGGTCACTGAAGCTTTCTTT. It encodes CATDPGGGVTEAFF. The chain uses TRBV19 and TRBJ1-1, with D maybe TRBD1 (5 bases). Trimming left V 10 bases short and J 4 bases short, with 19 bases between. This CDR3 comprises 14 residues. Germline assignment: CDR1 LNHDA and CDR2 SQIVND (reference sequence). Using reference TRBV19 and TRBJ1-1 for the parts outside the CDR3, the full variable domain is DGGITQSPKYLFRKEGQNVTLSCEQNLNHDAMYWYRQDPGQGLRLIYYSQIVNDFQKGDIAEGYSVSREKKESFPLTVTSAQKNPTAFYLCATDPGGGVTEAFFGQGTRLTVV.

This clonotype was seen ten or more times. The rearrangement links TRBV29-1 to TRBJ1-2; D unclear. The CDR3 length is 12 residues. The germline V and J ends were trimmed by 2 bases and 1 base, with 5 bases remaining between them. CDR1 SQVTM and CDR2 ANQGSEA come from the germline V gene. The CDR3 sequence is CSVELVNYGYTF. The DNA of the CDR3 is TGCAGCGTTGAACTGGTTAACTATGGCTACACCTTC.

The chain couples TRBV5-1 to TRBJ2-7; D remains ambiguous. Trimming took 4 bases from V and 0 from J, leaving 14 bases between them. This CDR3 has 15 amino acids. Germline V gene sequence: CDR1 SGHRS, CDR2 YFSETQ. CDR3 protein: CASSPAGPGSYEQYF. The CDR3, as DNA: TGCGCCAGCAGCCCGGCTGGTCCTGGCTCCTACGAGCAGTACTTC.

This clonotype showed up many times. This rearrangement joins TRBV20-1 to TRBJ2-7, with 7 bases aligning to TRBD2. V was clipped by 6 bases and J by 5 bases; unmatched bases: 13. CDR3 length: 14 amino acids. The germline V gene has CDR1 DFQATT and CDR2 SNEGSKA (reference sequence). The CDR3 region has the DNA TGCAGTGCCCCGGGACTACTTGGGAGCGACGAGCAGTACTTC. Its translation: CSAPGLLGSDEQYF.

This clonotype was counted many times. The chain combines TRBV29-1 with TRBJ2-2; D uncertain. Germline CDR1 is SQVTM and CDR2 is ANQGSEA. The length of the CDR3 is 12 residues. The V end lost 5 bases, the J end lost 3 bases, and 7 bases lay between the germline ends. CDR3 bases: TGCAGCGTTCGACAAGACACCGGGGAGCTGTTTTTT. Amino acids: CSVRQDTGELFF.

CDR3 DNA: TGTGCCAGCTTCTCGGGGGAAGAGTACTTC. Encoded protein: CASFSGEEYF. V gene TRBV2 combines with J gene TRBJ2-7; D may be TRBD2 (6 bases). The CDR3 runs to 10 residues. Germline V gene lookup returns CDR1 SNHLY and CDR2 FYNNEI. Trimming stripped 8 bases from V and 11 bases from J, with 13 bases between. The variable domain in full, completed from reference TRBV2 and TRBJ2-7, reads EPEVTQTPSHQVTQMGQEVILRCVPISNHLYFYWYRQILGQKVEFLVSFYNNEISEKSEIFDDQFSVERPDGSNFTLKIRSTKLEDSAMYFCASFSGEEYFGPGTRLTVT.

This clonotype occurred many times. CDR3 in amino acids: CSASRGTSGKQETQYF. The CDR3 DNA follows: TGCAGTGCTAGCCGTGGGACTAGCGGGAAACAAGAGACCCAGTACTTC. V is TRBV20-1 and J is TRBJ2-5, with TRBD2 matching 13 bases. V lost 3 bases and J lost 2; bases outside the gene matches: 6. The CDR3 spans 16 residues. CDR1 DFQATT and CDR2 SNEGSKA come from the germline V gene (reference sequence).

This clonotype was seen only a few times. The chain carries TRBV9 and TRBJ2-5; no reliable D call. The CDR3 runs to 14 residues. Trimming pared 6 bases from V and 0 bases from J, leaving 12 bases between. Germline lookup yields CDR1 SGDLS and CDR2 YYNGEE. CDR3 residues: CASTGGPYQETQYF. The CDR3 bases are TGTGCCAGCACGGGTGGGCCGTACCAAGAGACCCAGTACTTC. Combining the CDR3 with reference TRBV9 and TRBJ2-5 gives the whole variable domain DSGVTQTPKHLITATGQRVTLRCSPRSGDLSVYWYQQSLDQGLQFLIQYYNGEERAKGNILERFSAQQFPDLHSELNLSSLELGDSALYFCASTGGPYQETQYFGPGTRLLVL.

This clonotype was seen a handful of times. This sequence joins TRBV11-3 and TRBJ2-7; D call uncertain. Trimming took 1 base from V and 0 from J, leaving 10 bases between them. Germline V gives CDR1 SGHNT, CDR2 YENEEA. The CDR3 loop spans 15 amino acids. The DNA for the CDR3 is TGTGCCAGCAGCTTAGGACGGAACAGCTCCTACGAGCAGTACTTC. Amino acids: CASSLGRNSSYEQYF.

This clonotype was found a few times. This sequence joins TRBV25-1 and TRBJ1-6; D uncertain. The germline gives CDR1 MGHDK, CDR2 SYGVNS. The CDR3 length is 15 residues. V dropped 5 bases and J dropped 11 bases, with 19 bases sitting between them. The CDR3 reads CASSSADIFGTPLHF. In DNA form, the CDR3 reads TGTGCCAGCAGTTCCGCGGATATCTTTGGGACACCCCTCCACTTT.

The table lists this clonotype with many counts. V is TRBV2 and J is TRBJ1-1; no firm D call. Trimming removed 4 bases at V and 3 bases at J, with 9 bases between. CDR1 is SNHLY, CDR2 FYNNEI, per germline. This CDR3 is built from 13 residues. The CDR3 coding sequence is TGTGCCAGCAGTGTGATACAATACACTGAAGCTTTCTTT. Its protein product is CASSVIQYTEAFF.